This T cell receptor beta chain was sequenced in a study of blood T cells in healthy people across ages. Overall study results and limits: Whereas aged donors had fewer naive CD4+ cells, long-lived donors had more of them and higher diversity.

With regard to this clonotype: Its target is unknown.

Using a J-beta primer mix together with a sample-barcoded 5' primer, a second PCR was run for about 6 to 12 cycles. A single record per CDR3 protein comes from TCRdb applying MiXCR to the 5' RACE reads. This table holds around 1.5 million distinct CDR3 sequences, roughly 59% found once. Per the germline V gene, CDR1 is MNHEY and CDR2 is SMNVEV (reference sequence). Trimming removed 5 bases at V and 2 bases at J, with 19 bases between. The CDR3 totals 16 residues. The V gene is TRBV27, the J gene TRBJ2-7; no definite D call. Sequenced input: blood. This receptor was obtained from a man aged 18 to 29 in good health. The CDR3 loop reads CASSKYPPTYTYEQYF. CDR3 DNA sequence: TGTGCCAGCAGTAAATATCCGCCCACCTATACCTACGAGCAGTACTTC.